Shown below are 28 T cell receptor beta chains from a single sample sequenced in a study of blood T cell repertoires in COVID-19. Assay: immunoSEQ multiplex PCR; the TCRdb copy retains only in-frame clones and omits some. Here the sample spans 250,000 to 350,000 clones, about 89% being singletons. Sequenced: peripheral blood. The receptors were sampled from an older woman with acute or convalescent COVID-19.

V and J are TRBV19 and TRBJ2-1, with a possible D match to TRBD1 (5 bases). Germline V gives CDR1 LNHDA, CDR2 SQIVND (reference sequence). There are 13 residues in the CDR3. V lost 3 bases and J lost 6, with 9 bases in between. As DNA, the CDR3 is TGTGCCAGTAGTATCAGGGTTTCCAATGAGCAGTTCTTC. It translates to CASSIRVSNEQFF.

The CDR3 is CASKEQPNSPLHF. CDR3 DNA sequence: TGTGCCAGCAAGGAACAGCCGAATTCACCCCTCCACTTT. The J gene is TRBJ1-6, the V gene TRBV7-8; D call uncertain. V dropped 7 bases and J dropped 7 bases, with 11 bases sitting between them. CDR1 is SGHVS and CDR2 is FQNEAQ in the germline V gene. This CDR3 region has 13 residues.

The chain carries TRBV7-9 and TRBJ2-7; a weak D match, TRBD1 (6 bases). The V end lost 10 bases, the J end lost 6 bases, and 16 bases lay between the germline ends. CDR3 size: 12 residues. Germline V gene data show CDR1 as SEHNR and CDR2 as FQNEAQ (reference sequence). CDR3 loop: CATSIEGVEQYF. The CDR3 region has the DNA TGTGCCACATCCATCGAGGGGGTCGAGCAGTACTTC.

The CDR3 loop reads CASSRTGTEAPTYGYTF. The DNA of the CDR3 is TGTGCCAGCAGCCGAACCGGGACAGAAGCCCCAACTTATGGCTACACCTTC. The chain recombines TRBV4-2 with TRBJ1-2, with 7 positions matching TRBD1. The CDR3 length is 17 residues. Germline V gene sequence: CDR1 LGHNA, CDR2 YNFKEQ. V dropped 4 bases and J dropped 5; count of bases not matched to a gene: 16.

The CDR3 here is CASEQGYEQYF. The CDR3 DNA reads as TGTGCCAGCGAGCAGGGCTACGAGCAGTACTTC. This chain links TRBV10-3 with TRBJ2-7; D is possibly TRBD1 (5 bases). Trimming cost V 10 bases and J 3 bases, with 10 bases left between them. This CDR3 comprises 11 residues. Germline V gene data show CDR1 as ENHRY and CDR2 as SYGVKD.

The genes are TRBV18 and TRBJ1-5; 11 bases are a match to TRBD1. This CDR3 spans 17 amino acids. Per germline, CDR1 KGHSH and CDR2 LQKENI. V was clipped by 5 bases and J by 3 bases; unmatched bases: 9. CDR3 amino acids: CASSLSGTGGPNQPQHF. CDR3 bases: TGTGCCAGCTCATTGTCCGGGACAGGGGGACCCAATCAGCCCCAGCATTTT.

Only a few counts were recorded for this clone. The rearrangement links TRBV10-2 to TRBJ1-1; possible D gene TRBD1, 5 bases. V dropped 8 bases and J dropped 5 bases, with 18 bases sitting between them. CDR1 and CDR2 (germline): WSHSY, SAAADI. CDR3 size: 14 residues. The CDR3 protein is CASRGGRGRTEAFF. DNA for the CDR3: TGCGCCAGCCGGGGGGGAAGGGGTCGGACTGAAGCTTTCTTT.

In its sample, this clone was seen once. This chain joins TRBV19 and TRBJ1-5, with 7 bases fitting TRBD1. CDR3 length equals 15 residues. V shed 4 bases, J shed 0 bases, and the junction held 3 bases outside the gene matches. Germline CDR1 reads LNHDA; CDR2 reads SQIVND (reference sequence). The chain's CDR3 is CASSTTGFSNQPQHF. The DNA for the CDR3 is TGTGCCAGTAGTACGACAGGGTTTAGCAATCAGCCCCAGCATTTT.

This chain uses TRBV4-1 with TRBJ2-7, with 16 bases aligning to TRBD2. Germline CDR1 and CDR2: MGHRA and YSYEKL. The CDR3 length is 18 residues. V was clipped by 0 bases and J by 2 bases; unmatched bases: 4. Written as DNA, the CDR3 is TGCGCCAGCAGCCAAGAATCCGGGACTAGCGGGGGGGCCTACGAGCAGTACTTC. It specifies CASSQESGTSGGAYEQYF.

The chain combines TRBV7-2 with TRBJ1-1; D perhaps matches TRBD1 (6 bases). CDR3 length: 14 amino acids. V lost 5 bases and J lost 0, with 10 bases in between. The V gene's germline CDR1 is SGHTA and CDR2 FQGNSA. As DNA, the CDR3 is TGTGCCAGCAGCGCACAGGGAATGAACACTGAAGCTTTCTTT. Its protein is CASSAQGMNTEAFF.

This chain's CDR3 is CASSQSTSGGGAYEQYF. The CDR3 nucleotides read TGTGCCAGCAGCCAGTCGACTAGCGGGGGGGGAGCCTACGAGCAGTACTTC. The V gene is TRBV7-2, the J gene TRBJ2-7; 14 bases are a match to TRBD2. V shed 5 bases and J 2 bases; nucleotides not matched to a gene: 8. The CDR3 totals 17 residues. Germline CDR1 SGHTA, CDR2 FQGNSA.

The chain joins TRBV15 to TRBJ2-3; tentative D call: TRBD2 (5 bases). The CDR3 contains 15 residues. Germline CDR1 reads LNHNV; CDR2 reads YYDKDF (reference sequence). Trimming took 0 bases from V and 5 from J, leaving 12 bases between them. The CDR3 is CATSRDALARDTQYF. The CDR3 nucleotides read TGTGCCACCAGCAGAGACGCTCTAGCACGAGATACGCAGTATTTT.

The CDR3 is CASSWHQDSGNTIYF. In nucleotides, the CDR3 is TGTGCCAGCAGTTGGCACCAAGACTCTGGAAACACCATATATTTT. V is TRBV6-2 or TRBV6-3 and J is TRBJ1-3; D is unresolved. Looked up from germline, CDR1 is MNHEY and CDR2 is SVGEGT. The CDR3 spans 15 residues. V was shortened by 4 bases and J by 0 bases, with 10 bases between the two germline ends.

The rearrangement uses TRBV15 and TRBJ2-7, with D unresolved. The length of the CDR3 is 12 residues. Trimming left V 0 bases short and J 2 bases short, with 2 bases between. Germline V gene data show CDR1 as LNHNV and CDR2 as YYDKDF (reference sequence). The CDR3 loop reads CATSRDTYEQYF. DNA of the CDR3: TGTGCCACCAGCAGAGATACCTACGAGCAGTACTTC.

The genes are TRBV19 and TRBJ2-1; the match to TRBD2 covers 7 bases. Germline trimming cut 4 bases from V and 6 bases from J; bases unmatched to any gene: 6. CDR3 length: 14 residues. CDR1 is LNHDA, CDR2 SQIVND, per germline (reference sequence). CDR3 sequence reads: CASSRGGRPNEQFF. The CDR3 nucleotides read TGTGCCAGTAGTAGGGGCGGGAGACCCAATGAGCAGTTCTTC.

The chain joins TRBV28 to TRBJ2-3; D is possibly TRBD2 (5 bases). This CDR3 region has 15 residues. Germline V lookup: CDR1 MDHEN, CDR2 SYDVKM. Trimming took 6 bases from V and 5 from J, leaving 18 bases between them. CDR3 nucleotides: TGTGCCAGCAGCCCCCTAGCCATTCCTGAAGATACGCAGTATTTT. This encodes CASSPLAIPEDTQYF.

V gene TRBV7-3 combines with J gene TRBJ2-2, with 14 positions matching TRBD2. The CDR3 sequence is 21 residues long. V shed 5 bases, J shed 4 bases, and the junction held 18 bases outside the gene matches. Germline-derived CDR1 and CDR2 are SGHTA and FQGTGA. The CDR3 bases are TGTGCCAGCAGCCCCGGACTAGCGGGGGGCAGGAACACCGGGAGCACCGGGGAGCTGTTTTTT. Its translation: CASSPGLAGGRNTGSTGELFF.

This chain joins TRBV6-2 or TRBV6-3 and TRBJ1-5, with 9 bases matching TRBD1. CDR1 MNHEY and CDR2 SVGEGT come from the germline V gene. There are 15 residues in the CDR3. With 3 bases clipped from V and 7 bases from J, the junction kept 7 bases outside the gene matches. Here the CDR3 DNA reads TGTGCCAGCAGTTATTTGGGACAGGGAATCCAGCCCCAGCATTTT. Protein sequence: CASSYLGQGIQPQHF.

The chain has TRBV7-6 and TRBJ1-6; D is uncertain. CDR3 length equals 13 residues. Germline V lookup: CDR1 SGHVS, CDR2 FNYEAQ. V gave up 4 bases and J gave up 8 bases, with 9 bases separating them. DNA of the CDR3: TGTGCCAGCAGCTCGGGTCGTGATTCACCCCTCCACTTT. Protein product: CASSSGRDSPLHF.

This chain connects TRBV2 to TRBJ1-5; perhaps TRBD1 as D (5 bases). Trimming removed 5 bases at V and 5 bases at J, with 16 bases between. In germline, CDR1 is SNHLY, CDR2 FYNNEI. This CDR3 has 15 amino acids. CDR3 residues: CASSYGPGGYQPQHF. The CDR3 DNA reads as TGTGCCAGCAGTTACGGGCCGGGGGGATATCAGCCCCAGCATTTT.

The chain's CDR3 is CASSHLKGQGPYGYTF. In DNA form, the CDR3 reads TGCGCCAGCAGCCACCTAAAGGGACAGGGACCCTATGGCTACACCTTC. This chain uses TRBV4-1 with TRBJ1-2; 9 nucleotides match TRBD1. The V gene end was trimmed by 3 bases and the J gene end by 4 bases; junction bases not matched to a gene: 9. The CDR3 consists of 16 residues. The V gene's germline CDR1 is MGHRA and CDR2 YSYEKL.

The genes are TRBV7-2 and TRBJ2-3; TRBD2 matches 8 bases. The V segment lost 4 bases and the J segment 6 bases; nucleotides outside the gene matches: 15. The CDR3 contains 17 residues. CDR1 is SGHTA and CDR2 is FQGNSA in the germline V gene. The CDR3 sequence is CASSSPAGLAGLDTQYF. The CDR3 DNA is TGTGCCAGCAGCTCCCCGGCAGGCCTAGCGGGCTTGGATACGCAGTATTTT.

This rearrangement joins TRBV5-1 to TRBJ2-3, with a weak D call TRBD2 (8 bases). With 3 bases removed from V and 8 bases from J, the gap between germline ends came to 31 bases. The CDR3 sequence is 19 residues long. Germline CDR1 is SGHRS and CDR2 is YFSETQ. CDR3 sequence (DNA): TGCGCCAGCAGCTCCGAATTTGTTCCGGGACTAGGGGGCTTGGTTACGCAGTATTTT. Its translation is CASSSEFVPGLGGLVTQYF.

In nucleotides, the CDR3 is TGCAGCGTCCAACTACAGGGGAACACTGAAGCTTTCTTT. As protein: CSVQLQGNTEAFF. The chain joins TRBV29-1 to TRBJ1-1, with a possible D match to TRBD1 (6 bases). The CDR3 extends over 13 amino acids. Germline V gene lookup returns CDR1 SQVTM and CDR2 ANQGSEA. Between the trimmed V and J ends, which lost 6 bases and 1 base, there was a span of 12 bases.

This chain uses TRBV14 with TRBJ2-3, with D tentatively TRBD2 (5 bases). This CDR3 is 15 amino acids long. Trimming cost V 2 bases and J 3 bases, with 12 bases left between them. The germline gives CDR1 SGHDN, CDR2 FVKESK. CDR3: CASSQFLAQTDTQYF. CDR3 coding DNA: TGTGCCAGCAGCCAATTCCTAGCTCAAACAGATACGCAGTATTTT. The full variable domain, with the rest looked up from reference TRBV14 and TRBJ2-3, is EAGVTQFPSHSVIEKGQTVTLRCDPISGHDNLYWYRRVMGKEIKFLLHFVKESKQDESGMPNNRFLAERTGGTYSTLKVQPAELEDSGVYFCASSQFLAQTDTQYFGPGTRLTVL.

This clone was counted a few times. V and J are TRBV5-4 and TRBJ2-1; 7 nucleotides agree with TRBD2. The CDR3 extends over 12 amino acids. CDR1 and CDR2 (germline): SGHNT, YYREEE (reference sequence). V gave up 5 bases and J gave up 5 bases; unmatched junction bases: 1. CDR3 DNA: TGTGCCAGCAGGGGAGGGGACAATGAGCAGTTCTTC. Translated: CASRGGDNEQFF.

This clone was seen only once. This chain connects TRBV6-5 to TRBJ1-2, with D unclear. This CDR3 contains 15 residues. Per the germline V gene, CDR1 is MNHEY and CDR2 is SVGAGI. V gave up 0 bases and J gave up 7 bases, with 15 bases separating them. CDR3 in amino acids: CASSYSGLEVSGYTF. In DNA, the CDR3 is TGTGCCAGCAGTTACTCGGGGTTGGAGGTGTCTGGCTACACCTTC.

The chain uses TRBV2 and TRBJ2-1; 9 bases align to TRBD2. The CDR3 sequence is 15 residues long. Germline CDR1 SNHLY, CDR2 FYNNEI. Trimming cost V 4 bases and J 0 bases; bases outside gene matches: 1. CDR3 bases: TGTGCCAGCAGTGTTAGCGGGAGCTCCTACAATGAGCAGTTCTTC. Its protein is CASSVSGSSYNEQFF.